This TCR beta chain was obtained from a study of blood T cell repertoires in COVID-19. Study overall: Spain, Italy and the United States supplied samples that represented acute and convalescent COVID-19. In each case, the material was cDNA or gDNA derived from T cells, B-cell-depleted T cells, or PBMCs.

As handled by the study authors: From reference gene primer amplification, estimates of nucleated cell counts were derived. Using immunoSEQ multiplex PCR, the repertoire was profiled, and TCRdb retains in-frame clones only, with some absent. For V, J and clone size, that table is used; D and trimming come from the DNA. The sample contains 100,000 or so clones, over 70% of which appear only once. Germline lookup yields CDR1 SGHTA and CDR2 FQGNSA. Trimming cost V 1 base and J 4 bases, with 12 bases left between them. The CDR3 has 15 amino acids. The chain couples TRBV7-2 to TRBJ2-3, with D unresolved. The source of this sequence is a man in his sixties with acute or convalescent COVID-19. The sequenced sample consisted of peripheral blood. The CDR3 DNA reads TGTGCCAGCAGCTTAGGAAAGGAGTTCGCAGATACGCAGTATTTT. Translation: CASSLGKEFADTQYF. Complete variable domain (other parts from reference TRBV7-2 and TRBJ2-3): GAGVSQSPSNKVTEKGKDVELRCDPISGHTALYWYRQSLGQGLEFLIYFQGNSAPDKSGLPSDRFSAERTGGSVSTLTIQRTQQEDSAVYLCASSLGKEFADTQYFGPGTRLTVL.